The clone carrying this TCR beta chain came up many times. Its antigen is not identified. The entry originates in a study of T cells after posttransplantation cyclophosphamide. Using immunoSEQ multiplex PCR, the repertoire was profiled, and TCRdb retains in-frame clones only, with some absent. The sample was found to contain about 7,500 clones, and every one recurs. Points from the study as a whole: Recipient CMV seropositivity and CMV reactivation strongly tracked TRB clonality. Blood and skin or GI T cell repertoires showed limited TRB overlap. Later post-transplant blood repertoires were often dominated by donor CD8+ memory clones.

A marrow graft followed busulfan-fludarabine conditioning, with cyclophosphamide on days +3 and +4. Germline assignment: CDR1 SEHNR and CDR2 FQNEAQ (reference sequence). The CDR3 runs 13 residues. V was cut by 3 bases and J by 1 base, with 6 bases left in between. The sequence was obtained from a male patient younger than 35 who received an allogeneic stem cell transplant from an unrelated donor, was CMV-positive, and had acute and chronic GVHD. T cells may partly derive from the graft donor. The source was PBMCs, collected after allogeneic stem cell transplant with posttransplant cyclophosphamide. This chain uses TRBV7-9 with TRBJ2-5; unclear D gene. CDR3 in DNA: TGTGCCAGCAGCTTTTCCAGCCAAGAGACCCAGTACTTC. Encoded protein: CASSFSSQETQYF.